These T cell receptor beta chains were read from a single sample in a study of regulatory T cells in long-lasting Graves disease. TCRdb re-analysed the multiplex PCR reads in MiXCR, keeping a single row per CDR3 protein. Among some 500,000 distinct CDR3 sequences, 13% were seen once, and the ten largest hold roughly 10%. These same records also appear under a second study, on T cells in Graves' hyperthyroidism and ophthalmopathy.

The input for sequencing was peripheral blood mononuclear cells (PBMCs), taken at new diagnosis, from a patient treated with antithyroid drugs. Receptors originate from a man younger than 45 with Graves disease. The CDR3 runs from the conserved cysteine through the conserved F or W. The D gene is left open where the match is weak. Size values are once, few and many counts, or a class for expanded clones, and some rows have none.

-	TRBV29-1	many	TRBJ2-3	TGCAGCGTTGTTGGGACTGTTACTAGCACAGATACGCAGTATTTT	CSVVGTVTSTDTQYF
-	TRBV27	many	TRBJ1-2	TGTGCCAGCAGCGTCCGGGTTGCGAGCCCATATGGCTACACCTTC	CASSVRVASPYGYTF
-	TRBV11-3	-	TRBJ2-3	TGTGCCAGCAGCCCCCGGACAGCAACCGATACGCAGTATTTT	CASSPRTATDTQYF
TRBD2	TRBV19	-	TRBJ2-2	TGTGCCAGTAGTGTAAGCGGGAAAATGTTCGGGGAGCTGTTTTTT	CASSVSGKMFGELFF
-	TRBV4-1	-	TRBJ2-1	TGCGCCAGCAGCCATCCGAGGGAGATCCGGGACTCCTACAATGAGCAGTTCTTC	CASSHPREIRDSYNEQFF
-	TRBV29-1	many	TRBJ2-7	TGCAGCGTGTACAGGATCTCCTACGAGCAGTACTTC	CSVYRISYEQYF
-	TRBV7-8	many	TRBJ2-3	TGTGCCAGCAGGGCTAGGACAGATACGCAGTATTTT	CASRARTDTQYF
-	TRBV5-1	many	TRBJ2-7	TGCGCCAGCAGCTCCCTAGAGGCCGCGCCAAGGGACGAGCAGTACTTC	CASSSLEAAPRDEQYF
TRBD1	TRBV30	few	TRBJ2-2	TGTGCCTGGAGTGCCCGACAGGGTAACACCGGGGAGCTGTTTTTT	CAWSARQGNTGELFF
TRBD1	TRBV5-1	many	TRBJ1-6	TGCGCCAGCAGCTTGGGACAGGGCGATGGGTCACCCCTCCACTTT	CASSLGQGDGSPLHF
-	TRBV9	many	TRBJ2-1	TGTGCCAGCAGCCCAGTGCCCGGGGTAGGCAATGAGCAGTTCTTC	CASSPVPGVGNEQFF
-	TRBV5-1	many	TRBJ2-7	TGCGCCAGCAGCGCCGCGGCAGGGGACGAGCAGTACTTC	CASSAAAGDEQYF
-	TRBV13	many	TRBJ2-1	TGTGCCAGCAGCTTAGAGTCCAGGGATGAGCAGTTCTTC	CASSLESRDEQFF
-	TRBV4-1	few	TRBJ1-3	TGCGCCAGCAGCCGTACGGGGATCACCATATATTTT	CASSRTGITIYF
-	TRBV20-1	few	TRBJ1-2	TGCAGTGCTAGAGTTCGGCAGAAGAACTATGGCTACACCTTC	CSARVRQKNYGYTF
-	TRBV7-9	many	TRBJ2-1	TGTGCCAGCAGCTTAACAGATAGGGGCCCCCCGTCCTACAATGAGCAGTTCTTC	CASSLTDRGPPSYNEQFF
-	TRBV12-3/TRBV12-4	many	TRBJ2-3	TGTGCCAGCAGCCCTGTCCCCGGGCCCACAGATACGCAGTATTTT	CASSPVPGPTDTQYF
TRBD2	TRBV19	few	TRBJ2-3	TGTGCCAGTAGTCATCGCCTAGCGGGAGGGCGCACAGATACGCAGTATTTT	CASSHRLAGGRTDTQYF
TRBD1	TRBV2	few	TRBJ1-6	TGTGCCAGCAGACGGACAGGGGGAAATTCACCCCTCCACTTT	CASRRTGGNSPLHF
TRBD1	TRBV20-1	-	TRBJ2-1	TGCAGTGCTAGCTCCCTTAAGGACAGGGGAGGTAATGAGCAGTTCTTC	CSASSLKDRGGNEQFF
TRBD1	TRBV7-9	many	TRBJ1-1	TGTGCCAGCAGACCCCGGCGGGGACAGGGGAACACTGAAGCTTTCTTT	CASRPRRGQGNTEAFF
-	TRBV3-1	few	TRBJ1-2	TGTGCCAGCACCATATTCACAGGGAAAGGGGGCTACACCTTC	CASTIFTGKGGYTF